The clone carrying this T cell receptor beta chain showed up just once. Its specificity is unknown. This sample stems from a study of identifying expanded T cells in peripheral blood. Healthy donors had no documented immune events, such as infections, while sampled. Study-wide results and caveats: Differentially abundant clones: about 1.2 between replicates, around 17 at roughly 13 days, less than 20 at four. Variance in clone template counts between roughly 2-week samples significantly increased with total template count across all healthy donors.

The repertoire was sequenced with immunoSEQ multiplex PCR; TCRdb's copy has only in-frame clones and lacks some. Of approximately 56,000 clones listed, less than 85% are singletons. V gave up 4 bases and J gave up 0 bases; unmatched junction bases: 1. CDR1 is MNHNY, CDR2 SVGAGI, per germline (reference sequence). The CDR3 is made up of 15 amino acids. V usage is TRBV6-6 and J usage is TRBJ2-2; 8 nucleotides agree with TRBD1. The sequenced sample consisted of blood. The receptor's source is a person aged 18 to 70 in good health. The CDR3 sequence is CASSSGGANTGELFF. The CDR3 nucleotides read TGTGCCAGCAGTTCAGGGGGCGCGAACACCGGGGAGCTGTTTTTT.